This T cell receptor (beta chain) was sequenced in a study of OX40 agonist ivuxolimab in advanced cancers. On the study more broadly: Partial responses occurred in three patients (one hepatocellular carcinoma, two cutaneous melanoma).

Assay used: immunoSEQ multiplex PCR; TCRdb lists only in-frame clones, some missing. In the table there are about 80,000 clones, around four fifths of which are singletons. Unmatched junction bases numbered 11, after V lost 5 bases and J lost 4 bases. CDR1 and CDR2 from the germline V gene are SEHNR and FQNEAQ (reference sequence). This CDR3 region has 17 residues. Sequenced material: CD4+ or CD8+ T cells sorted from blood, taken in a trial of the OX40 agonist ivuxolimab. The origin of this receptor is an adult with an advanced solid tumor such as melanoma, head and neck, liver or kidney cancer. This chain connects TRBV7-9 to TRBJ2-3; 11 bases are shared with TRBD2. In DNA, the CDR3 is TGTGCCAGCAGCCCCAGTAGCGGGGGGGCGGAGGCAGATACGCAGTATTTT. Its protein is CASSPSSGGAEADTQYF.